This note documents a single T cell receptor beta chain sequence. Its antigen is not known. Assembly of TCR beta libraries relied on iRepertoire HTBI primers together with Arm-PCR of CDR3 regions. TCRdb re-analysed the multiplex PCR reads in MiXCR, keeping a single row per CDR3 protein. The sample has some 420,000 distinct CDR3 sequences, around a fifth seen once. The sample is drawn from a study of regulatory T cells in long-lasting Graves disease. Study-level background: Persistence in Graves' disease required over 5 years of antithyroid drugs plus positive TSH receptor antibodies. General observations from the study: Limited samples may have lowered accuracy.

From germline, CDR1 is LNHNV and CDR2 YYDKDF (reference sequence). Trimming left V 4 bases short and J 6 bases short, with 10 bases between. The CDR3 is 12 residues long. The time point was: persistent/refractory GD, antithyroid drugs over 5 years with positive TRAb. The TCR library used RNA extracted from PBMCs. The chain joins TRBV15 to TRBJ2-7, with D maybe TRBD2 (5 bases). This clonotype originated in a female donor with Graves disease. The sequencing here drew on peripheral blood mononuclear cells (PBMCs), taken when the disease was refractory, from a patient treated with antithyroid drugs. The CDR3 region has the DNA TGTGCCACCAGCACCTACCGGGGCGAGCAGTACTTC. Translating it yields CATSTYRGEQYF.